These 5 T cell receptor beta chains came from one sample sequenced in a study of OX40 agonist ivuxolimab in advanced cancers. Repertoires were generated with immunoSEQ multiplex PCR, while TCRdb's copy carries only in-frame clones and drops some. The sample lists 77,000 or so clones, 85% to 90% occurring once. The sequenced sample was CD4+ or CD8+ T cells sorted from blood, obtained in a trial of the OX40 agonist ivuxolimab. These receptors all stem from an adult with an advanced solid tumor such as melanoma, head and neck, liver or kidney cancer.

CDR3 region: CASSFRDTTTPQTQYF. The CDR3 DNA sequence: TGCGCCAGCAGCTTCCGGGACACAACCACCCCCCAAACCCAGTACTTC. J is TRBJ2-5 and V is TRBV5-1; maybe TRBD1 (6 bases). The CDR3 has 16 residues. Trimming stripped 2 bases from V and 8 bases from J, with 22 bases between. Germline V gene sequence: CDR1 SGHRS, CDR2 YFSETQ.

This chain uses TRBV5-1 with TRBJ2-7; perhaps TRBD2 as D (5 bases). Germline assignment: CDR1 SGHRS and CDR2 YFSETQ. The V end was cut by 2 bases, the J end by 5 bases, with 14 bases between. The CDR3 covers 14 residues. DNA of the CDR3: TGCGCCAGCAGCTTTCGTCGGGGATGGGACGAGCAGTACTTC. Translation: CASSFRRGWDEQYF.

CDR3 loop: CASSPGQLNEKLFF. As DNA, the CDR3 is TGTGCCAGCAGCCCGGGACAGCTTAATGAAAAACTGTTTTTT. The chain carries TRBV7-9 and TRBJ1-4; TRBD1 aligns across 7 bases. There are 14 residues in the CDR3. The V and J ends lost 5 bases and 4 bases, in that order; junction bases with no gene match: 4. CDR1 SEHNR and CDR2 FQNEAQ come from the germline V gene (reference sequence).

J is TRBJ1-2 and V is TRBV7-2; 9 bases fit TRBD1. CDR3 length equals 17 residues. The V gene's germline CDR1 is SGHTA and CDR2 FQGNSA. V was clipped by 1 base and J by 8 bases; unmatched bases: 14. CDR3 amino acids: CASSLDVWTGEVSGYTF. The CDR3 nucleotides read TGTGCCAGCAGCTTAGATGTTTGGACAGGGGAGGTTTCGGGCTACACCTTC. The variable domain in full, with the rest retrieved from reference TRBV7-2 and TRBJ1-2, is GAGVSQSPSNKVTEKGKDVELRCDPISGHTALYWYRQSLGQGLEFLIYFQGNSAPDKSGLPSDRFSAERTGGSVSTLTIQRTQQEDSAVYLCASSLDVWTGEVSGYTFGSGTRLTVV.

The chain carries TRBV19 and TRBJ2-3; 10 bases agree with TRBD1. This CDR3 contains 16 residues. Germline-derived CDR1 and CDR2 are LNHDA and SQIVND (reference sequence). Trimming cost V 6 bases and J 6 bases; bases outside gene matches: 12. In DNA, the CDR3 is TGTGCCAGTAGCGATATGACAGGGGGCGTCCGGGATACGCAGTATTTT. This codes for CASSDMTGGVRDTQYF.